This is a list of T cell receptor beta chains from one sample in a study of CD8+ T cells in alopecia areata. Profiling relied on immunoSEQ multiplex PCR, and the TCRdb table lists in-frame clones only, not all of them. This sample has around 210,000 clones, with 55% to 70% found just once. Sample: CD4+ T cells sorted from blood, taken at week 4, from a patient treated with tofacitinib. These receptors all come from a human donor with alopecia areata. The CDR3 runs from the conserved cysteine through the conserved F or W. D genes are given only for firm matches. A row's size may be missing; if present it is once, few, many or a size class.

j_call clone_size v_call d_call cdr3_nt cdr3_aa
TRBJ1-5 NA TRBV2 NA TGTGCCAGCAGTGAAGGCCGGGGGGGGCATCAGCCCCAGCATTTT CASSEGRGGHQPQHF
TRBJ2-6 NA TRBV30 NA TGTGCCTGGTCCGGAGGGGCTACTCCGGGGGCTGGGGCCAACGTCCTGACTTTC CAWSGGATPGAGANVLTF
TRBJ2-7 few TRBV5-6 TRBD1 TGTGCCAGCAGCTCATGGGACAGGGGGCTCTACGAGCAGTACTTC CASSSWDRGLYEQYF
TRBJ2-5 many TRBV7-2 TRBD1 TGTGCCAGCAGCCAGGACAGGGGTGAGACCCAGTACTTC CASSQDRGETQYF
TRBJ1-5 few TRBV5-4 NA TGTGCCAGCAGCCTAAACAATCAGCCCCAGCATTTT CASSLNNQPQHF
TRBJ2-5 NA TRBV6-5 NA TGTGCCAGCAGTTTCTCGGGTGGGGAGACCCAGTACTTC CASSFSGGETQYF
TRBJ2-3 NA TRBV10-3 NA TGTGCCATCAGTGAGGAGGGCAGGGATTACGCAGATACGCAGTATTTT CAISEEGRDYADTQYF
TRBJ2-3 NA TRBV4-1 NA TGCGCCAGCAGCCCCTCTCCTGCGGGGGCTACCGGGGGCGCGCAGTATTTT CASSPSPAGATGGAQYF
TRBJ1-4 NA TRBV2 NA TGTGCCAGCACTGGGCAGGGCGCAACTAATGAAAAACTGTTTTTT CASTGQGATNEKLFF
TRBJ2-5 NA TRBV29-1 TRBD1 TGCAGCGTGATACCGACAGGGGTACAAGAGACCCAGTACTTC CSVIPTGVQETQYF
TRBJ1-5 NA TRBV30 NA TGTGCCTGGAGTGCACAGGGAGATCAGCCCCAGCATTTT CAWSAQGDQPQHF
TRBJ1-3 NA TRBV1 NA TGCACCAGCAGCCAAGTTATGTTAGGCTCTGGAAACACCATATATTTT CTSSQVMLGSGNTIYF
TRBJ2-7 NA TRBV29-1 NA TGCAGCGTTGTTGCAGGGCAGGTGCTTGGGGAGCAGTACTTC CSVVAGQVLGEQYF
TRBJ2-7 NA TRBV25-1 NA TGTGCCAGCAGTGACAACCTACCTTCCTACGAGCAGTACTTC CASSDNLPSYEQYF
TRBJ1-2 few TRBV23-1 NA TGCGCCAGGGTCGGGCCTCCTAACTATGGCTACACCTTC CARVGPPNYGYTF
TRBJ1-2 NA TRBV30 NA TGTGCCTGGAAAAGGAGAGGGGGTCATGGCTACACCTTC CAWKRRGGHGYTF
TRBJ2-1 NA TRBV7-8 TRBD1 TGTGCCAGCAGCCAAATAGACAGGGGCAATGAGCAGTTCTTC CASSQIDRGNEQFF
TRBJ2-5 NA TRBV20-1 NA TGCAGTGCTAGTAACCAAGAGACCCAGTACTTC CSASNQETQYF
TRBJ1-2 few TRBV7-8 NA TGTGCCACCGCCTTTTCAAGGGGCACAGAATATGGCTACACCTTC CATAFSRGTEYGYTF
TRBJ2-2 NA TRBV11-2 NA TGTGCCAGCACCCCCCCGGGCCCCGGGGAGCTGTTTTTT CASTPPGPGELFF
TRBJ2-1 NA TRBV2 NA TGTGCCAGCAAGGGGGACGGGGACTACAATGAGCAGTTCTTC CASKGDGDYNEQFF
TRBJ2-3 NA TRBV4-3 NA TGCGCCAGCAGCCAAGGGATAAACCGTAGCGGAGCCAGGGATACGCAGTATTTT CASSQGINRSGARDTQYF
TRBJ1-1 NA TRBV5-4 NA TGTGCCAGCAGCTTGGCATCGAGGGCCAGCACTGAAGCTTTCTTT CASSLASRASTEAFF
TRBJ1-6 NA TRBV18 NA TGTGCCAGCTCACCCCAGGTTCCCGGGGAGACACCCCTCCACTTT CASSPQVPGETPLHF
TRBJ2-7 NA TRBV11-2 TRBD1 TGTGCCAGCAGCTCCAGGGGGCTAAGGGAGCAGTACTTC CASSSRGLREQYF
TRBJ2-7 NA TRBV5-4 TRBD1 TGTGCCAGCAGCCGGGACAGCTACGAGCAGTACTTC CASSRDSYEQYF
TRBJ1-5 NA TRBV15 NA TGTGCCACCAGCAGAGATAATCAGCCCCAGCATTTT CATSRDNQPQHF